This paragraph covers one T cell receptor beta chain sequence. The antigen is unknown. PCR was performed using 60 Vbeta and 13 Jbeta primers. In the original analysis: Later work found 65 million to 100 million unique TCR beta chains, with roughly 11 million shared. Sequenced by immunoSEQ multiplex PCR; TCRdb stores in-frame clones only, minus some. V and J calls and clone size are copied from that table; D and trimming were computed from the DNA. The data show about 160,000 clones, more than 70% seen once. The record originates from a study of cytomegalovirus exposure and HLA in healthy donors. Overall study findings and caveats: Being indistinguishable, some V segments were excluded, TRBV6-2 and TRBV6-3 among them. Later analysis showed most CMV-associated TCR beta chains appearing HLA-restricted. Earlier analysis yielded a pattern in which most TCR beta V segments were productive about 90% or about 30% of the time.

Germline CDR1 is SNHLY and CDR2 is FYNNEI. Between the trimmed V and J ends, which lost 8 bases and 4 bases, there was a span of 14 bases. The CDR3 extends over 13 amino acids. The sequenced material came from PBMCs. The receptor was isolated from a male donor in good health and CMV-seronegative. The chain couples TRBV2 to TRBJ2-5; D possibly corresponds to TRBD1 (6 bases). The CDR3 DNA sequence: TGTGCCAGCCGTTCAACAGGGTCAGAGACCCAGTACTTC. As protein: CASRSTGSETQYF.